Listed below are T cell receptor beta chains from one sample, sequenced in a study of response to subunit inactivated influenza vaccine. MiXCR was run by TCRdb on the RT-PCR reads, yielding one entry per CDR3 protein. The sample records 750,000 to 850,000 distinct CDR3 sequences, about 18% being singletons. Source: PBMCs from blood, taken 5 days after vaccination. Receptors were obtained from a man aged 45 to 65 who received an inactivated influenza vaccine. Each CDR3 is given with its conserved first and last residue. D genes are given only for firm matches. The size entry is marked missing in some rows and otherwise reads once, few, many or a size class.

J gene,V gene,clone size,D gene,CDR3 DNA,CDR3 protein
TRBJ2-1,TRBV24-1,-,-,TGTGCCACCAGTGATAGCACAAGTACTGGGTTCTTC,CATSDSTSTGFF
TRBJ1-2,TRBV29-1,-,TRBD1,TGCAGCGGGGGAGGGACAGGAAACTATGGCTACACCTTC,CSGGGTGNYGYTF
TRBJ2-2,TRBV5-1,-,-,TGCGCCAGCAGCTTGGTAGTCGGGGAGCTGTTTTTT,CASSLVVGELFF
TRBJ2-1,TRBV18,-,-,TGTGCCAGCTCACCACCGGTCGGCAGCTCGAGTATGTACAATGAGCAGTTCTTC,CASSPPVGSSSMYNEQFF
TRBJ1-2,TRBV5-1,-,-,TGCGCCAGCAGCTTAACAGCTGCAGACTATGGCTACTCCTTC,CASSLTAADYGYSF
TRBJ2-7,TRBV20-1,-,-,TGCAGTGCTAGACCGGCAGATGCTCTTTACGAGCAGTACTTC,CSARPADALYEQYF
TRBJ2-5,TRBV12-3/TRBV12-4,few,-,TGTGCCAGCAGTTTAGACGGCTTTTTCCGAGAGACCCAGTACTTC,CASSLDGFFRETQYF
TRBJ1-5,TRBV7-2,-,-,TGTGCCAGCAGCGAGGGGAATTGGAACAATCAGCCCCAGCATTTT,CASSEGNWNNQPQHF
TRBJ1-5,TRBV20-1,-,-,TGCACCTCGGGGGCACCAGACCAGCCCCAGCATTTT,CTSGAPDQPQHF
TRBJ2-5,TRBV7-3,-,-,TGTGCCAGCAGCTTATTACCCCGCAGATACCAAGAGACCCAGTACTTC,CASSLLPRRYQETQYF
TRBJ2-7,TRBV6-2/TRBV6-3,many,TRBD1,TGTGCCAGCAGAAGCCAAATGACAGGGTGGTACGAGCAGTACTTC,CASRSQMTGWYEQYF
TRBJ2-4,TRBV28,-,-,TGTGCCAGCAGGAACGCTGGGAAGGACATTCAGTACTTC,CASRNAGKDIQYF
TRBJ1-4,TRBV12-3/TRBV12-4,few,TRBD1,TGTGCCAGCAGTTTAAGACAGGGGACTGAAAAACTGTTTTTT,CASSLRQGTEKLFF
TRBJ2-1,TRBV7-2,many,-,TGTGCCAGCAGCTTAGAAGGGTTTTCGTACAATGAGCAGTTCTTC,CASSLEGFSYNEQFF
TRBJ2-7,TRBV7-2,-,-,TGTGCCAGCAGCAGAGGGGTGGTCCACGAGCAGTACTTC,CASSRGVVHEQYF
TRBJ1-2,TRBV29-1,few,-,TGCAGCGTTTCTGGCTACACCTTC,CSVSGYTF
TRBJ2-3,TRBV5-1,-,-,TGCGCCAGCAGCTTGGATCAACGCGAGACGCAGTATTTT,CASSLDQRETQYF
TRBJ2-3,TRBV24-1,-,TRBD1,TGTGCCACCAGCGGGACAGGGGCCGGGAGGATGAGGTCAGATACGCAGTATTTT,CATSGTGAGRMRSDTQYF
TRBJ2-7,TRBV9,-,TRBD1,TGTGCCAGCAGCGTAAGAGGGGGCGCCTACGAGCAGTACTTC,CASSVRGGAYEQYF
TRBJ2-7,TRBV20-1,-,-,TGCAGTGCTAGAGAGCCATACTCCTACGAGCAGTACTTC,CSAREPYSYEQYF
TRBJ1-1,TRBV12-3/TRBV12-4,few,-,TGTGCCAGCAGCCCTGGGACTTATCGGGGCACTGAAGCTTTCTTT,CASSPGTYRGTEAFF
TRBJ1-1,TRBV20-1,many,TRBD1,TGCAGTGCTAGGGACAGGGGGACCACTGAAGCTTTCTTT,CSARDRGTTEAFF
TRBJ2-5,TRBV20-1,-,TRBD1,TGCAGTGCTGTCCCGGGACAGGGCTCGGGGACCCAGTACTTC,CSAVPGQGSGTQYF
TRBJ1-2,TRBV5-1,many,TRBD1,TGCGCCAGCGCCATGGGACAGGGAGCTAACTATGGCTACACCTTC,CASAMGQGANYGYTF
TRBJ1-4,TRBV12-3/TRBV12-4,-,TRBD1,TGTGCCAGCAGTCCCGGACAGGGGGGCTCGGAAAAACTGTTTTTT,CASSPGQGGSEKLFF
TRBJ2-5,TRBV5-6,-,TRBD2,TGTGCCAGCAGCTCCCAACTAGCGGGAGGTGAGACCCAGTACTTC,CASSSQLAGGETQYF
TRBJ2-2,TRBV7-9,few,-,TGTGCCAGCAGCGACCTAACCACAGGCGGGATAGACGGGGAGCTGTTTTTT,CASSDLTTGGIDGELFF
TRBJ1-1,TRBV12-3/TRBV12-4,few,-,TGTGCCAGCAGTTTGGAGGAACAGTGGAACACTGAAGCTTTCTTT,CASSLEEQWNTEAFF
TRBJ2-3,TRBV20-1,-,-,TGCAGTGCTAGTTACTGGGAAAGCACAGATACGCAGTATTTT,CSASYWESTDTQYF
TRBJ2-1,TRBV20-1,-,-,TGCAGGGGGGCCAAATCCTACAATGAGCAGTTCTTC,CRGAKSYNEQFF
TRBJ2-7,TRBV7-2,many,-,TGTGCCAGCAGCCTCCTGAACGAGCAGTACTTC,CASSLLNEQYF
TRBJ1-6,TRBV20-1,few,TRBD1,TGCAGTGCTAGACCGGGACAGGGTATGAATTCACCCCTCCACTTT,CSARPGQGMNSPLHF
TRBJ2-3,TRBV20-1,-,TRBD2,TGCAGTGCTAGAGATCCCACTAGCGGGGGGGCACACACGCAGTATTTT,CSARDPTSGGAHTQYF
TRBJ2-5,TRBV7-2,few,TRBD2,TGTGCCAGCAGCTTATACTCTAGCGGGGGGGAGACCCAGTACTTC,CASSLYSSGGETQYF
TRBJ2-3,TRBV24-1,many,TRBD2,TGTGCCACCGGAGGGAGAGGACTAGCGGACACAGATACGCAGTATTTT,CATGGRGLADTDTQYF
TRBJ2-1,TRBV5-1,few,TRBD2,TGCGCCAGCAGCTTGCCTAGCGGGAGGGCCTTCCGGGAGAATGAGCAGTTCTTC,CASSLPSGRAFRENEQFF
TRBJ1-2,TRBV6-5,few,-,TGTGCCAGCAGTTACCTTAGGGGCTCGGCTTATGGCTACACCTTC,CASSYLRGSAYGYTF
TRBJ1-1,TRBV6-2/TRBV6-3,-,-,TGTGCCAGCAGTTACTCGGAGACAAGCGCTGAAGCTTTCTTT,CASSYSETSAEAFF
TRBJ2-5,TRBV7-2,few,TRBD1,TGTGCCAGCAGCTACGACAGGGGGCGGTGGGAGACCCAGTACTTC,CASSYDRGRWETQYF
TRBJ2-1,TRBV7-3,many,TRBD1,TGTGCCAGCAGCTTGGACAGGGATTCGCACAATGAGCAGTTCTTC,CASSLDRDSHNEQFF
TRBJ2-5,TRBV20-1,once,TRBD1,TGCAGTGCTGGTCCGGGACAGGACCGTATCGAGACCCAGTACTTC,CSAGPGQDRIETQYF
TRBJ1-1,TRBV11-1,-,TRBD1,TGTGCCAGCAGCTTAGAGAGGGGACAGGGGAGGTCGAACACTGAAGCTTTCTTT,CASSLERGQGRSNTEAFF
TRBJ2-1,TRBV28,-,-,TGTGCCAGCAGTTCCCCTTGGGAGGCCGGCGACAATGAGCAGTTCTTC,CASSSPWEAGDNEQFF
TRBJ2-7,TRBV19,few,-,TGTGCCAGTCATAGCGGTCCTCCCTACGAGCAGTACTTC,CASHSGPPYEQYF
TRBJ2-5,TRBV20-1,-,TRBD2,TGCAGTGCTCCCCGAGGGGGACTAGCGGTAGACTATCGCAAGTCGACCCAGTACTTC,CSAPRGGLAVDYRKSTQYF
TRBJ2-6,TRBV7-2,-,-,TGTGCCAGCAGCCTCCCACGACCTGGGGCCAACGTCCTGACTTTC,CASSLPRPGANVLTF